These T cell receptor beta chains were read from a single sample in a study of CD4 T cells in relation to SARS-CoV-2 and coronaviruses. Their antigens remain unidentified. Produced via immunoSEQ multiplex PCR; TCRdb's table is partial and in-frame only. The sample shows 35,000 or so clones, 70% to 80% of them seen only once. Source material: memory CD4+ T cells from PBMCs, cultured in vitro. These receptors came from an adult with COVID-19. The CDR3 runs from the conserved cysteine through the conserved F or W. The D gene is left open where the match is weak. The size field is filled for only some rows; it gives once, few, many or a size class.

v_call	clone_size	d_call	j_call	cdr3_nt	cdr3_aa
TRBV5-1	-	-	TRBJ2-2	TGCGCCAGCAGCTTGAAGGTAGACACCGGGGAGCTGTTTTTT	CASSLKVDTGELFF
TRBV29-1	once	-	TRBJ2-7	TGCAGCGTTGAAGCCGTCGACAGATCCTACGAGCAGTACTTC	CSVEAVDRSYEQYF
TRBV25-1	-	TRBD1	TRBJ2-1	TGTGCCAGCAGTTCGACAGGGGGAGCCTACAATGAGCAGTTCTTC	CASSSTGGAYNEQFF
TRBV18	-	TRBD1	TRBJ1-2	TGTGCCAGCTCACCCGGGACAGGGGCCTATGGCTACACCTTC	CASSPGTGAYGYTF
TRBV15	-	TRBD1	TRBJ1-5	TGTGCCACCCCCCGGGACAGGACCGATCAGCCCCAGCATTTT	CATPRDRTDQPQHF
TRBV5-1	-	-	TRBJ2-1	TGCGCCAGCACACCCCGCTCCTACAATGAGCAGTTCTTC	CASTPRSYNEQFF
TRBV27	-	-	TRBJ1-2	TGTGCCAGCAGCCCGGACGGGATTAACTATGGCTACACCTTC	CASSPDGINYGYTF
TRBV19	-	TRBD2	TRBJ2-1	TGTGCCAGTAGGGACGGACTAGCGGGACTTGACGAGCAGTTCTTC	CASRDGLAGLDEQFF
TRBV27	once	TRBD1	TRBJ1-4	TGTGCCAGCAGTTCCGCAGGGGGCATCTATAATGAAAAACTGTTTTTT	CASSSAGGIYNEKLFF
TRBV14	once	-	TRBJ1-5	TGTGCCAGCAGCCAAGTCCGCAGGGCGCTCAATCAGCCCCAGCATTTT	CASSQVRRALNQPQHF
TRBV21-1	-	-	TRBJ1-1	TGTGCCAGTCAGGAGGGACTAAACACTGAAGCTTTCTTT	CASQEGLNTEAFF
TRBV9	once	TRBD1	TRBJ1-5	TGTGCCAGCAGCGTACCCCCGGGACAGGGCGGCGGGAAATCGGGCAATCAGCCCCAGCATTTT	CASSVPPGQGGGKSGNQPQHF
TRBV9	-	TRBD2	TRBJ2-1	TGTGCCAGCAGCGTAGAGGGGACTAGCGGGACGGGTGAGCAGTTCTTC	CASSVEGTSGTGEQFF
TRBV7-3	few	-	TRBJ2-2	TGTGCCAGCAGCTCTACAGGGCTGGGATTAGCGGCTAACACCGGGGAGCTGTTTTTT	CASSSTGLGLAANTGELFF
TRBV7-8	once	TRBD2	TRBJ2-7	TGTGCCAGCAGCTTAGAGTCCGGGGGCGCGGGACTAGCCGGACTCTACGAGCAGTACTTC	CASSLESGGAGLAGLYEQYF
TRBV7-9	-	TRBD2	TRBJ2-3	TGTGCCAGCAGCCCCCCCAGGGAGGGTGGAGATACGCAGTATTTT	CASSPPREGGDTQYF
TRBV20-1	-	-	TRBJ1-1	TGCAGTGCTAGAGATCGAGTGGTAGCTTTCTTT	CSARDRVVAFF
TRBV4-3	-	TRBD2	TRBJ2-7	TGCGCCAGCAGCCAAGATGCAGCGGGGCAATACGAGCAGTACTTC	CASSQDAAGQYEQYF
TRBV5-1	-	-	TRBJ2-3	TGCGCCAGCAGCTGGAACAGGTGGGCAGATACGCAGTATTTT	CASSWNRWADTQYF
TRBV3-1/TRBV3-2	-	TRBD2	TRBJ2-2	TGTGCCAGCAGCCAAGGCGGGAGAGACACCGGGGAGCTGTTTTTT	CASSQGGRDTGELFF
TRBV28	once	-	TRBJ2-7	TGTGCCAGCAGTTTTTGGTCGAGCGACGAGCAGTACTTC	CASSFWSSDEQYF
TRBV9	-	TRBD2	TRBJ2-5	TGTGCCAGCAGCCCTGGGACTAGCGGGAGAAAAGAGACCCAGTACTTC	CASSPGTSGRKETQYF
TRBV18	-	-	TRBJ2-1	TGTGCCAGCTCACCAGGGCAATCCCGCAATGAGCAGTTCTTC	CASSPGQSRNEQFF
TRBV7-3	-	TRBD1	TRBJ2-5	TGTGCCAGCAGCCAGGGACAGGGCCAAGAGACCCAGTACTTC	CASSQGQGQETQYF
TRBV25-1	-	TRBD1	TRBJ2-7	TGTGCCAGCAGTGATGTGACAGGGGGGGATGAGCAGTACTTC	CASSDVTGGDEQYF
TRBV19	-	-	TRBJ2-5	TGTGCCAGTAGTGGGGCAGAGACCCAGTACTTC	CASSGAETQYF
TRBV11-3	once	TRBD1	TRBJ2-1	TGTGCCAGCAGTCCAGGACAGGTCTACAATGAGCAGTTCTTC	CASSPGQVYNEQFF
TRBV18	few	-	TRBJ1-1	TGTGCCAGCTCAAACAATCAAAGAGGCACTGAAGCTTTCTTT	CASSNNQRGTEAFF
TRBV29-1	-	TRBD2	TRBJ2-1	TGCAGCGGGGGGTATTCTTGGGGGACTAGCGGGAGGCTGGGCTACAATGAGCAGTTCTTC	CSGGYSWGTSGRLGYNEQFF
TRBV19	-	TRBD1	TRBJ1-2	TGTGCCAGTAGTACACAAACCGGGACAGGGGATGGCTACACCTTC	CASSTQTGTGDGYTF
TRBV4-2	-	TRBD2	TRBJ2-5	TGTGCCAGCAGCCAAGTGCTTGGACTAGCTTGGGGGGAGACCCAGTACTTC	CASSQVLGLAWGETQYF
TRBV6-2/TRBV6-3	-	TRBD2	TRBJ2-7	TGTGCCAGCAGTCCCTCAGCGGGGGCAATCTCCTACGAGCAGTACTTC	CASSPSAGAISYEQYF
TRBV18	-	-	TRBJ1-6	TGTGCCAGCTCACCAATAGGCGGTAATTCACCCCTCCACTTT	CASSPIGGNSPLHF
TRBV19	-	-	TRBJ1-5	TGTGCCAGTAGTATGATGGGCGGCAATCAGCCCCAGCATTTT	CASSMMGGNQPQHF
TRBV30	few	-	TRBJ1-2	TGTGCCTGGAGTTCGGACAGAAGGTTGCACTATGGCTACACCTTC	CAWSSDRRLHYGYTF
TRBV28	-	-	TRBJ2-3	TGTGCCAGCAGTTTAAGGAGCACAGATACGCAGTATTTT	CASSLRSTDTQYF
TRBV28	-	-	TRBJ2-7	TGTGCCAGCAGTTTAGTAAGCGAGCAGTACTTC	CASSLVSEQYF
TRBV2	-	-	TRBJ2-5	TGTGCCAGCAGTGGAAAGACCCAGTACTTC	CASSGKTQYF
TRBV6-6	-	-	TRBJ1-2	TGTGCCAGCAGCCCCGGGACCGGCTATGGCTACACCTTC	CASSPGTGYGYTF
TRBV9	few	TRBD2	TRBJ2-1	TGTGCCAGCAGCGTAGCTGGGCTAGCGGGTACCAATGAGCAGTTCTTC	CASSVAGLAGTNEQFF
TRBV4-2	-	-	TRBJ2-1	TGTGCCAGCAGCCAAGGCGCAACGTCCTACAATGAGCAGTTCTTC	CASSQGATSYNEQFF
TRBV6-6	-	-	TRBJ1-6	TGTGCCAGCACACAATATGGGGGTTCACCCCTCCACTTT	CASTQYGGSPLHF
TRBV5-1	-	-	TRBJ1-2	TGCGCCAGCAGCTATTCGCGTTGGGGTGCGGGCTACACCTTC	CASSYSRWGAGYTF
TRBV3-1/TRBV3-2	medium-sized	-	TRBJ1-4	TGTGCCAGCAGCCAAGTGGTGGACAGTGAAAAACTGTTTTTT	CASSQVVDSEKLFF
TRBV4-1	-	-	TRBJ2-7	TGCGCCAGCAGCCAAGATACCGGGAGCGGCTCCTACGAGCAGTACTTC	CASSQDTGSGSYEQYF
TRBV2	-	-	TRBJ1-2	TGTGCCAGCAGTTTCGTCCAGGGAGACAATGGCTACACCTTC	CASSFVQGDNGYTF
TRBV20-1	-	-	TRBJ2-5	TGCAGTGCTAAAACGCGGGAGACCCAGTACTTC	CSAKTRETQYF
TRBV7-9	-	-	TRBJ2-1	TGTGCCAGCAGCCCCAGCGCGAACAATGAGCAGTTCTTC	CASSPSANNEQFF
TRBV5-8	-	-	TRBJ2-2	TGTGCCAGCAGCTTGACGGGGCGGAACACCGGGGAGCTGTTTTTT	CASSLTGRNTGELFF
TRBV24-1	-	-	TRBJ2-3	TGTGCCACCTCCGACCCGGGGCGCACAGATACGCAGTATTTT	CATSDPGRTDTQYF
TRBV25-1	-	-	TRBJ2-7	TGTGCCAGCAGTGAATCGGTGTATGCCGAGCAGTACTTC	CASSESVYAEQYF
TRBV7-9	once	TRBD2	TRBJ2-7	TGTGCCAGCAGCATGGACAGGGGACTAGCGGGAGCAACCTACGAGCAGTACTTC	CASSMDRGLAGATYEQYF